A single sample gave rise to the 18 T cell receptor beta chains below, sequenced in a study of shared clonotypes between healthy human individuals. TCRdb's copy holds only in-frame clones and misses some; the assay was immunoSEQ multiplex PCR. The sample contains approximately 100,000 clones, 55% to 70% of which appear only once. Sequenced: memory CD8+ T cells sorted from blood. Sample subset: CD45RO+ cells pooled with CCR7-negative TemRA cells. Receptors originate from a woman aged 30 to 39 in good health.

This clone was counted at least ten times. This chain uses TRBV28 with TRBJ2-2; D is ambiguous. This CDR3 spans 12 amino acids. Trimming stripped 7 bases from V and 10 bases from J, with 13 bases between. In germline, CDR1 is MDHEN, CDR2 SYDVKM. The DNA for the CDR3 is TGTGCCAGCATATCTGTAAGAAAGGAGCTGTTTTTT. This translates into CASISVRKELFF.

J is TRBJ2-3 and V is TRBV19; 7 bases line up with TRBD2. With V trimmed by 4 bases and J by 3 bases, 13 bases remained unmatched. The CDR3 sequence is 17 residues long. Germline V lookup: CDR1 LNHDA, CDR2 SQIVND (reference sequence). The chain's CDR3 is CASSRLGGGSGTDTQYF. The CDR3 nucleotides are TGTGCCAGTAGTAGACTAGGCGGCGGGAGCGGGACAGATACGCAGTATTTT.

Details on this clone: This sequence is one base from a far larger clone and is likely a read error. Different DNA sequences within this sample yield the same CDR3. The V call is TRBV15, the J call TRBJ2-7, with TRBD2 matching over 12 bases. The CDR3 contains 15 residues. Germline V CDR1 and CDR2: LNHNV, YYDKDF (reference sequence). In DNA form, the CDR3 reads TGCGCCACCAGCAAGGAGACTAGCGGGAGTAACGAGCAGTACTTC. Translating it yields CATSKETSGSNEQYF.

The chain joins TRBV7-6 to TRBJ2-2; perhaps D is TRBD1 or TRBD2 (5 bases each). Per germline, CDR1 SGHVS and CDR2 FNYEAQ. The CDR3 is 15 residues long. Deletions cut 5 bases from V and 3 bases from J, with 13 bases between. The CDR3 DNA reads TGTGCCAGCAGCAAACTAGTAGGGGACACCGGGGAGCTGTTTTTT. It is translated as CASSKLVGDTGELFF. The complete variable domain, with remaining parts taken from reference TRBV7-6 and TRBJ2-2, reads GAGVSQSPRYKVTKRGQDVALRCDPISGHVSLYWYRQALGQGPEFLTYFNYEAQQDKSGLPNDRFSAERPEGSISTLTIQRTEQRDSAMYRCASSKLVGDTGELFFGEGSRLTVL.

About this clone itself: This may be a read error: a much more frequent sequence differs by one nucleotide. The CDR3 bases are TGTGCCAGCAGCTTAGATAACTATGGCTACACCTTC. Translated: CASSLDNYGYTF. This chain links TRBV7-6 with TRBJ1-2, with D unresolved. The CDR3 is 12 residues long. Trimming removed 1 base from V and 1 base from J, with 1 base in between. Germline V gene sequence: CDR1 SGHVS, CDR2 FNYEAQ.

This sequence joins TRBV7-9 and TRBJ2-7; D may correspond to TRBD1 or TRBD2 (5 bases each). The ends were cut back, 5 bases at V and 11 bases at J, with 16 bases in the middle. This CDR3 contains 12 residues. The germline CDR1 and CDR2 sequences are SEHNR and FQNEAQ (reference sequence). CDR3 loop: CASSGRDPTEYF. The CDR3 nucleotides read TGTGCCAGCAGCGGCCGGGACCCTACCGAGTACTTC.

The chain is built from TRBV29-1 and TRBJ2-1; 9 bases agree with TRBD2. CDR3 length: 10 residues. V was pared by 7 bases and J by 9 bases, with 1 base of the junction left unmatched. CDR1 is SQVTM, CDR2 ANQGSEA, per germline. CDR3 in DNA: TGCAGCGCACTAGCGGGTGAGCAGTTCTTC. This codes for CSALAGEQFF.

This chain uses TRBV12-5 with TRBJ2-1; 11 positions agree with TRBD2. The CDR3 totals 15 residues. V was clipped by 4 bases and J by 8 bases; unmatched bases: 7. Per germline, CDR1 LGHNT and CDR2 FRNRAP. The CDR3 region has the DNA TGTGCTAGTGGTTGGACTAGCGGGCATGGCCATGAGCAGTTCTTC. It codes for CASGWTSGHGHEQFF.

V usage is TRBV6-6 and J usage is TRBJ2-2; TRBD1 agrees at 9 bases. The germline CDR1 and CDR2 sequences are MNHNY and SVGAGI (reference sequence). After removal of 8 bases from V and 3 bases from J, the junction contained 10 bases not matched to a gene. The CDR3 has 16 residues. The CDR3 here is CASSNEGTGYTGELFF. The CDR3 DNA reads TGTGCCAGCTCCAATGAGGGGACAGGGTACACCGGGGAGCTGTTTTTT.

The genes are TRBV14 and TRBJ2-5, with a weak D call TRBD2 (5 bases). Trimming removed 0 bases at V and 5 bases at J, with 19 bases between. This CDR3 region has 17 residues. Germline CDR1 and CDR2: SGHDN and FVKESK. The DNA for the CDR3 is TGTGCCAGCAGCCAAGAGATATTGGGAGTATCGTTGGAGACCCAGTACTTC. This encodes CASSQEILGVSLETQYF.

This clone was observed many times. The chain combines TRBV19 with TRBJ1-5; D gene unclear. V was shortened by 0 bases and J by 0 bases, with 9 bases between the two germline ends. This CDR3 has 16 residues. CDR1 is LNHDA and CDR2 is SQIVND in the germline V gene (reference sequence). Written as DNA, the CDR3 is TGTGCCAGTAGTATAGATCACGGGTATAGCAATCAGCCCCAGCATTTT. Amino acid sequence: CASSIDHGYSNQPQHF.

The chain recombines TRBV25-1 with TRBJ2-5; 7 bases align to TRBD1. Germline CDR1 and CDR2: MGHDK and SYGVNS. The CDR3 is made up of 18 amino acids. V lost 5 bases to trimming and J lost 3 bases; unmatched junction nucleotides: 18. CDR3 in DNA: TGTGCCAGCAGTCCCTCCGTTTCGTCCACAGGGGCGAAAGAGACCCAGTACTTC. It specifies CASSPSVSSTGAKETQYF.

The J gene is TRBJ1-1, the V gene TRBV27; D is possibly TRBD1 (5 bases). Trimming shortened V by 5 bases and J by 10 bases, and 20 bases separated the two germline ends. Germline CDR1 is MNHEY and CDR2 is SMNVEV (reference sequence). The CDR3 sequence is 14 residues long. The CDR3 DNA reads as TGTGCCAGCAGTGGGACTTCTCGTTGGCCCCGAGCTTTCTTT. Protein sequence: CASSGTSRWPRAFF.

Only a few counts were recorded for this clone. The CDR3 DNA sequence: TGTGCCAGTAGTATTGAGTTTACGGGGAGAAATGAAAAACTGTTTTTT. Translating it yields CASSIEFTGRNEKLFF. The chain has TRBV19 and TRBJ1-4; D is undetermined. Trimming removed 3 bases from V and 5 bases from J, with 16 bases in between. Germline values: CDR1 LNHDA, CDR2 SQIVND (reference sequence). CDR3 size: 16 residues.

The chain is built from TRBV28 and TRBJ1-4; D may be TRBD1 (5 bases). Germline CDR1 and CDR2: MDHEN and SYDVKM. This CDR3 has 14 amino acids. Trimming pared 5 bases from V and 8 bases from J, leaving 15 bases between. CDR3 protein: CASSLTAHREKLFF. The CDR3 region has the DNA TGTGCCAGCAGTCTGACAGCCCACAGGGAAAAACTGTTTTTT.

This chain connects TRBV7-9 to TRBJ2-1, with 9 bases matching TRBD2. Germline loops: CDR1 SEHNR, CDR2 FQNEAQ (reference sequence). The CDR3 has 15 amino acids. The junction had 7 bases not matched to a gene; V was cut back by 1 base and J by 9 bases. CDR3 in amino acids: CASSLEAGGPREQFF. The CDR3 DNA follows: TGTGCCAGCAGCTTAGAAGCGGGAGGCCCCCGTGAGCAGTTCTTC.

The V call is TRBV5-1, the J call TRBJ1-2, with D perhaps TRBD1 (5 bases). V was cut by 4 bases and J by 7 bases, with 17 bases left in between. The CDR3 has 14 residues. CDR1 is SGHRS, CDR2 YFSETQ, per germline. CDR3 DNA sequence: TGCGCCAGCAGCCCCATGACAGTGGGGAGTGGCTACACCTTC. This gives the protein CASSPMTVGSGYTF.

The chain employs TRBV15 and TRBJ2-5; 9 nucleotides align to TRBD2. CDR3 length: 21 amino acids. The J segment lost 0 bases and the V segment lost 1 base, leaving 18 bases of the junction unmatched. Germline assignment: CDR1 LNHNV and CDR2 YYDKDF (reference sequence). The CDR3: CATSRVSRVGRAGGHQETQYF. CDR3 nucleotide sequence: TGTGCCACCAGCAGAGTTTCCCGAGTTGGGCGAGCGGGAGGCCACCAAGAGACCCAGTACTTC.